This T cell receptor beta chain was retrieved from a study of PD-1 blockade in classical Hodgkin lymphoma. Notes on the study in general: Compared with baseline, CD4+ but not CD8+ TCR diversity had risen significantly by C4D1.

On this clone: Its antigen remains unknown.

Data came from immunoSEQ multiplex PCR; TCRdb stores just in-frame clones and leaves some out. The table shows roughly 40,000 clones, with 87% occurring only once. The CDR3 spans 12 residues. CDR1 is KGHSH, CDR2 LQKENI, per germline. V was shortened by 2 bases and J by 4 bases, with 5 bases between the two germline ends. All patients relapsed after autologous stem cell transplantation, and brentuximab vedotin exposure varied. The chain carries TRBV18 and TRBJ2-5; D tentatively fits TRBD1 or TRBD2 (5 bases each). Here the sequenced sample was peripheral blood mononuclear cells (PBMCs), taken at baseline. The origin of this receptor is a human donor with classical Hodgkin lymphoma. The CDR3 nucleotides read TGTGCCAGCTCACCAGGGGGAGAGACCCAGTACTTC. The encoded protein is CASSPGGETQYF.